This record looks at one T cell receptor (beta chain) sequence and its context. These data are taken from a study of blood T cell repertoires in COVID-19. The CDR3 is 16 residues long. The ends were cut back, 2 bases at V and 2 bases at J, with 13 bases in the middle. CDR1 and CDR2 from the germline V gene are MNHNS and SASEGT. Ages ranged from about 18 to 89 years, with residence in fewer than 25 US areas. Per the authors' pipeline: Amplification of reference gene primers was used by the study to estimate nucleated cell counts. Clones were read by immunoSEQ multiplex PCR, and TCRdb kept only the in-frame ones, dropping some. V and J calls and clone size are those listed in that table; D and trimming were worked out from the DNA. Among around 160,000 clones listed, roughly four fifths were seen once.

Sequenced input: PBMCs or T cells enriched from blood (not recorded which). The chain joins TRBV6-1 to TRBJ1-5; D possibly corresponds to TRBD1 (5 bases). This sequence originates from a man aged 45-65 years who had recovered from COVID-19. CDR3 sequence: CASSEFWGEGNQPQHF. The CDR3 bases are TGTGCCAGCAGTGAATTTTGGGGGGAGGGCAATCAGCCCCAGCATTTT.